This is a list of T cell receptor beta chains from one sample in a study of shared clonotypes between healthy human individuals. The table came from immunoSEQ multiplex PCR; TCRdb's copy has only in-frame clones and leaves some out. The sample contains hundreds of thousands of clones, 76% of which appear only once. Sequenced: PBMCs. All receptors derive from a woman in her 40s in good health. Some clones in this sample may be carry-over from other donors' samples. Both conserved end residues are part of each CDR3. The order of the fields is clone size, V gene, J gene, D gene, CDR3 DNA, CDR3 protein. D genes are given only for firm matches. Expanded clones get a size class; other rows say once, few or many, or leave the size out.

NA	TRBV4-2	TRBJ1-1	NA	TGTGCCAGCAGCCTCAACAGGAATGAAGCTTTCTTT	CASSLNRNEAFF
NA	TRBV27	TRBJ2-5	TRBD2	TGTGCCAGTCGACGGGGTAGCGGGACCACCGGGGAGACCCAGTACTTC	CASRRGSGTTGETQYF
NA	TRBV28	TRBJ2-7	NA	TGTGCCAGCAGTTTAATCGTGGCAGGGGTCTACGAGCAGTACTTC	CASSLIVAGVYEQYF
NA	TRBV7-6	TRBJ1-1	NA	TGTGCCAGCAGCTTAAGGGGAGGGGTTTCGAACACTGAAGCTTTCTTT	CASSLRGGVSNTEAFF
once	TRBV5-1	TRBJ2-7	NA	TGCGCCAGCAGCGGCCCGGGACACGAGCAGTACTTC	CASSGPGHEQYF
NA	TRBV28	TRBJ2-2	NA	TGTGCCAGCAGTTTATATGGCATGTCCGGGGAGCTGTTTTTT	CASSLYGMSGELFF
NA	TRBV7-2	TRBJ1-4	NA	TGTGCCAGCAGCCCGCGAGGGTGGGGTAATGAAAAACTGTTTTTT	CASSPRGWGNEKLFF
once	TRBV27	TRBJ2-3	NA	TGTGCCAGCAGTTTATCTCCTTGGGATACGCAGTATTTT	CASSLSPWDTQYF
NA	TRBV28	TRBJ2-1	TRBD2	TGTGCCAGCAGTTCCTCCGGGACTACCCTGGACAATGAGCAGTTCTTC	CASSSSGTTLDNEQFF
few	TRBV7-2	TRBJ2-1	TRBD2	TGTGCCAGCAGCTCCCGGGAAGCGGGATCCCTCTCGGGTGAGCAGTTCTTC	CASSSREAGSLSGEQFF
NA	TRBV29-1	TRBJ1-5	NA	TGCAGCGTTGGGGACGGGAATCAGCCCCAGCATTTT	CSVGDGNQPQHF
NA	TRBV7-2	TRBJ2-7	NA	TGTGCCAGCAGCTGGCCCCAGAAGGCCGAGCAGTACTTC	CASSWPQKAEQYF
NA	TRBV18	TRBJ2-7	NA	TGTGCCAGCTCAGCCCCGAACAGGGCGCCCTACGAGCAGTACTTC	CASSAPNRAPYEQYF
few	TRBV18	TRBJ2-7	TRBD1	TGTGCCAGCTCAAAGGGGACAGCCAACGAGCAGTACTTC	CASSKGTANEQYF
NA	TRBV28	TRBJ1-5	NA	TGTGCCAGCACCGCAGGGGTGGGAGGCCAGCCCCAGCATTTT	CASTAGVGGQPQHF
NA	TRBV9	TRBJ2-7	TRBD2	TGTGCCAGCAGCGCGGGACTAGCGGGAGGAACGCTCGTCGAGCAGTACTTC	CASSAGLAGGTLVEQYF
NA	TRBV28	TRBJ1-2	TRBD1	TGTGCCAGCAGTTCTACAGGGGGCTTTAGCTATGGCTACACCTTC	CASSSTGGFSYGYTF